The rows below give T cell receptor beta chains drawn from one sample of a study of response to subunit inactivated influenza vaccine. TCRdb analysed the RT-PCR reads with MiXCR anew, one entry per CDR3 protein. Of roughly 650,000 distinct CDR3 sequences detected, more than 15% appear once; the ten largest clones hold around a tenth. Material: PBMCs from blood, obtained roughly 12 days after vaccination. The receptors stem from a man aged 45 to 65 who received an inactivated influenza vaccine. The CDR3 runs from the conserved cysteine through the conserved F or W. A D gene is named only where the DNA matches it firmly. Expanded clones are given a class, and other clones once, few, many or no size at all.

V gene: TRBV10-3
D gene: TRBD2
clone size: few
J gene: TRBJ2-7
CDR3 DNA: TGTGCCAGTGATAGCGGGAGGAACGACTACGAGCAGTACTTC
CDR3 protein: CASDSGRNDYEQYF

V gene: TRBV29-1
D gene: -
clone size: many
J gene: TRBJ2-1
CDR3 DNA: TGCAGCGTTTATCAAAGTGAGCAGTTCTTC
CDR3 protein: CSVYQSEQFF

V gene: TRBV4-2
D gene: -
clone size: -
J gene: TRBJ2-2
CDR3 DNA: TGTGCCAGCAGCCAAGTGTTCGGGAGTGGTACCGGGGAGCTGTTTTTT
CDR3 protein: CASSQVFGSGTGELFF

V gene: TRBV7-9
D gene: TRBD2
clone size: -
J gene: TRBJ2-1
CDR3 DNA: TGTGCCAGCAGGGTCGGAACTAGCGAGTACAATGAGCAGTTCTTC
CDR3 protein: CASRVGTSEYNEQFF

V gene: TRBV5-1
D gene: -
clone size: -
J gene: TRBJ2-5
CDR3 DNA: TGCGCCAGCAGTCGGGACTCAAGAGACACCCAGTACTTC
CDR3 protein: CASSRDSRDTQYF

V gene: TRBV12-3/TRBV12-4
D gene: TRBD1
clone size: once
J gene: TRBJ1-4
CDR3 DNA: TGTGCCAGCAGTCGCGGACAGGGGGCATGGGAAAAACTGTTTTTT
CDR3 protein: CASSRGQGAWEKLFF

V gene: TRBV30
D gene: TRBD1
clone size: many
J gene: TRBJ2-5
CDR3 DNA: TGTGCCTGGAGTGTAAAAGCAGGGGGCACAGAGACCCAGTACTTC
CDR3 protein: CAWSVKAGGTETQYF

V gene: TRBV7-9
D gene: -
clone size: -
J gene: TRBJ2-2
CDR3 DNA: TGTGCCAGCAGCTGGGCAGGGGCGAACACCGGGGAGCTGTTTTTT
CDR3 protein: CASSWAGANTGELFF

V gene: TRBV5-1
D gene: TRBD1
clone size: -
J gene: TRBJ1-6
CDR3 DNA: TGCGCCAGCAGCTTGGGCCCAAAAACAGGGGGCTCCTATAATTCACCCCTCCACTTT
CDR3 protein: CASSLGPKTGGSYNSPLHF

V gene: TRBV29-1
D gene: TRBD1
clone size: few
J gene: TRBJ2-2
CDR3 DNA: TGCAGCGTCCAGGGGGCCGGGGAGCTGTTTTTT
CDR3 protein: CSVQGAGELFF

V gene: TRBV5-1
D gene: TRBD1
clone size: few
J gene: TRBJ1-6
CDR3 DNA: TGCGCCAGCAGCTTGGGGCAGGGGGCGAGATCACCCCTCCACTTT
CDR3 protein: CASSLGQGARSPLHF

V gene: TRBV14
D gene: TRBD2
clone size: few
J gene: TRBJ2-1
CDR3 DNA: TGTGCCAGCAGCCTGGGGCAGGGTCGGGAGGTGAGCAATGAGCAGTTCTTC
CDR3 protein: CASSLGQGREVSNEQFF

V gene: TRBV24-1
D gene: -
clone size: -
J gene: TRBJ2-5
CDR3 DNA: TGTGCCACCAGTCGGGGTCACCTCCCAGAGACCCAGTACTTC
CDR3 protein: CATSRGHLPETQYF

V gene: TRBV5-5
D gene: -
clone size: few
J gene: TRBJ1-4
CDR3 DNA: TGTGCCAGCAGCTGGGGGGCAGGGAGCATAGAAAAACTGTTTTTT
CDR3 protein: CASSWGAGSIEKLFF

V gene: TRBV11-2
D gene: -
clone size: -
J gene: TRBJ2-1
CDR3 DNA: TGTGCCAGCAGCTTAGTTACGGGGTTCGCGCTGGAGAAGGGCAATGAGCAGTTCTTC
CDR3 protein: CASSLVTGFALEKGNEQFF

V gene: TRBV6-5
D gene: -
clone size: -
J gene: TRBJ2-7
CDR3 DNA: TGTGCCAGCAACCAGGTAACCTACGAGCAGTACTTC
CDR3 protein: CASNQVTYEQYF

V gene: TRBV5-4
D gene: TRBD2
clone size: -
J gene: TRBJ2-1
CDR3 DNA: TGTGCCAGCAGCTTGGATGCGGGAGCTCCCTACAATGAGCAGTTCTTC
CDR3 protein: CASSLDAGAPYNEQFF

V gene: TRBV20-1
D gene: -
clone size: few
J gene: TRBJ2-4
CDR3 DNA: TGCAGTGCGGGAGAGGACAGGCCGAAGGACTACACCAAAAACATTCAGTACTTC
CDR3 protein: CSAGEDRPKDYTKNIQYF

V gene: TRBV10-2
D gene: -
clone size: -
J gene: TRBJ1-1
CDR3 DNA: TGCGCCAGCAAGGTAACGGAAATGAACACTGAAGCTTTCTTT
CDR3 protein: CASKVTEMNTEAFF

V gene: TRBV6-1
D gene: -
clone size: few
J gene: TRBJ2-7
CDR3 DNA: TGTGCCAGCAGCCTGACACAGTCCTACGAGCAGTACTTC
CDR3 protein: CASSLTQSYEQYF

V gene: TRBV10-3
D gene: -
clone size: once
J gene: TRBJ1-2
CDR3 DNA: TGTGCCATCGGCGGGGACCGGGACTATGGCTACACCTTC
CDR3 protein: CAIGGDRDYGYTF

V gene: TRBV28
D gene: -
clone size: few
J gene: TRBJ2-5
CDR3 DNA: TGTGCCAGCAGTCCCTGGGGGACGTCGGACCAAGAGACCCAGTACTTC
CDR3 protein: CASSPWGTSDQETQYF

V gene: TRBV4-3
D gene: -
clone size: few
J gene: TRBJ1-3
CDR3 DNA: TGCGCCAGCAGCCAAGATCACAGTAGCTCTGGAAACACCATATATTTT
CDR3 protein: CASSQDHSSSGNTIYF

V gene: TRBV5-5
D gene: TRBD2
clone size: -
J gene: TRBJ2-7
CDR3 DNA: TGTGCCAGCAGCTTGGTTTCACGGGGGGGGATCTACGAGCAGTACTTC
CDR3 protein: CASSLVSRGGIYEQYF

V gene: TRBV7-8
D gene: TRBD2
clone size: few
J gene: TRBJ2-2
CDR3 DNA: TGTGCCAGCAGCGCAGCGGGGGGAACGAACACCGGGGAGCTGTTTTTT
CDR3 protein: CASSAAGGTNTGELFF

V gene: TRBV7-9
D gene: TRBD1
clone size: -
J gene: TRBJ1-4
CDR3 DNA: TGTGCCAGCAGCCAACAACAGGGGACTAATGAAAAACTGTTTTTT
CDR3 protein: CASSQQQGTNEKLFF

V gene: TRBV5-1
D gene: -
clone size: few
J gene: TRBJ2-5
CDR3 DNA: TGCGCCAGCAGCCGCCCAAGGGGGAACCAAGAGACCCAGTACTTC
CDR3 protein: CASSRPRGNQETQYF

V gene: TRBV4-1
D gene: TRBD1
clone size: medium-sized
J gene: TRBJ2-4
CDR3 DNA: TGCGCCAGCAGCCAAGGACAGGGCATTCTCCAAAACATTCAGTACTTC
CDR3 protein: CASSQGQGILQNIQYF

V gene: TRBV5-1
D gene: TRBD2
clone size: few
J gene: TRBJ2-4
CDR3 DNA: TGCGCCAGCAGCTCTTTAGCGGGAGAGGGATTGGGAAACATTCAGTACTTC
CDR3 protein: CASSSLAGEGLGNIQYF

V gene: TRBV20-1
D gene: -
clone size: -
J gene: TRBJ2-7
CDR3 DNA: TGCAGTGCTCCATTTGTAGGGAGCAACGAGCAGTACTTC
CDR3 protein: CSAPFVGSNEQYF

V gene: TRBV15
D gene: -
clone size: few
J gene: TRBJ1-5
CDR3 DNA: TGTGCCACCAGCGACCGACGGCATAGCAATCAGCCCCAGCATTTT
CDR3 protein: CATSDRRHSNQPQHF

V gene: TRBV6-5
D gene: TRBD2
clone size: -
J gene: TRBJ2-5
CDR3 DNA: TGTGCCAGCAGTTATTTGCGCGGGAGGTTGGAGACCCAGTACTTC
CDR3 protein: CASSYLRGRLETQYF

V gene: TRBV18
D gene: TRBD1
clone size: -
J gene: TRBJ2-7
CDR3 DNA: TGTGCCAGCTCGACAGGGGCGGGGCGGTCCTACGAGCAGTACTTC
CDR3 protein: CASSTGAGRSYEQYF

V gene: TRBV11-1
D gene: TRBD1
clone size: few
J gene: TRBJ2-3
CDR3 DNA: TGTGCCAGCAGCGGCCGAGGACAGGGGGTGGGAGATACGCAGTATTTT
CDR3 protein: CASSGRGQGVGDTQYF

V gene: TRBV7-3
D gene: TRBD1
clone size: few
J gene: TRBJ2-1
CDR3 DNA: TGTGCCAGCAGCTTAACGGGACAGCTACCTAATGAGCAGTTCTTC
CDR3 protein: CASSLTGQLPNEQFF

V gene: TRBV4-1
D gene: TRBD1
clone size: few
J gene: TRBJ2-3
CDR3 DNA: TGCGCCAGCAGCCGTGACAGGGTTGGCACAGATACGCAGTATTTT
CDR3 protein: CASSRDRVGTDTQYF

V gene: TRBV7-8
D gene: -
clone size: many
J gene: TRBJ1-3
CDR3 DNA: TGTGCCAGCAGCTTAGGGACAGCTGGAAACACCATATATTTT
CDR3 protein: CASSLGTAGNTIYF

V gene: TRBV7-2
D gene: -
clone size: -
J gene: TRBJ2-7
CDR3 DNA: TGTGCCAGCAGCAGAGATCCGGGCAGTTCCTACGAGCAGTACTTC
CDR3 protein: CASSRDPGSSYEQYF

V gene: TRBV12-3/TRBV12-4
D gene: -
clone size: many
J gene: TRBJ2-5
CDR3 DNA: TGTGCCAGCAGTTTTCAATCCGGCCCAGAGACCCAGTACTTC
CDR3 protein: CASSFQSGPETQYF

V gene: TRBV9
D gene: -
clone size: -
J gene: TRBJ2-1
CDR3 DNA: TGTGCCAGCAGCGAACATAGCGGCCAGTACAATGAGCAGTTCTTC
CDR3 protein: CASSEHSGQYNEQFF

V gene: TRBV28
D gene: -
clone size: -
J gene: TRBJ1-1
CDR3 DNA: TGTGCCAGCAGTTCGTACAACAGGGAGGGGATGAACACTGAAGCTTTCTTT
CDR3 protein: CASSSYNREGMNTEAFF

V gene: TRBV3-1
D gene: -
clone size: few
J gene: TRBJ2-2
CDR3 DNA: TGTGCCAGCAGCACCTGGACATATTACACCGGGGAGCTGTTTTTT
CDR3 protein: CASSTWTYYTGELFF

V gene: TRBV5-1
D gene: -
clone size: few
J gene: TRBJ2-1
CDR3 DNA: TGCGCCAGCAGCTTGATGGCGGTCTACAATGAGCAGTTCTTC
CDR3 protein: CASSLMAVYNEQFF

V gene: TRBV5-1
D gene: -
clone size: few
J gene: TRBJ2-3
CDR3 DNA: TGCGCCAGCAGCTCGAATTCTGAGACGCAGTATTTT
CDR3 protein: CASSSNSETQYF

V gene: TRBV11-1
D gene: -
clone size: few
J gene: TRBJ2-1
CDR3 DNA: TGTGCCAGCAGCCCCTATATGGGGGTTTACAATGAGCAGTTCTTC
CDR3 protein: CASSPYMGVYNEQFF

V gene: TRBV5-1
D gene: -
clone size: few
J gene: TRBJ1-5
CDR3 DNA: TGCGCCAGCAGCTTGGAGCCGGGGGCGAGTGGTCAGCCCCAGCATTTT
CDR3 protein: CASSLEPGASGQPQHF

V gene: TRBV5-1
D gene: TRBD1
clone size: -
J gene: TRBJ2-7
CDR3 DNA: TGCGCCAGCAGCTTAATGCCGGGACAGGGGTCCTACGAGCAGTACTTC
CDR3 protein: CASSLMPGQGSYEQYF

V gene: TRBV29-1
D gene: TRBD2
clone size: many
J gene: TRBJ2-1
CDR3 DNA: TGCAGCGTATCGGGGAGACTAGCGGGCTCCTACAATGAGCAGTTCTTC
CDR3 protein: CSVSGRLAGSYNEQFF

V gene: TRBV20-1
D gene: TRBD1
clone size: few
J gene: TRBJ2-7
CDR3 DNA: TGCAGTGCTATAGAGGGGGCCGGCTACGAGCAGTACTTC
CDR3 protein: CSAIEGAGYEQYF

V gene: TRBV7-2
D gene: -
clone size: -
J gene: TRBJ2-7
CDR3 DNA: TGTGCCAGCAGCTTTAGGTCGGGGGACAGCGAGCAGTACTTC
CDR3 protein: CASSFRSGDSEQYF

V gene: TRBV29-1
D gene: TRBD2
clone size: -
J gene: TRBJ2-7
CDR3 DNA: TGCAGCGTTGAACCACTAGCGGGGAGGACCTACGAGCAGTACTTC
CDR3 protein: CSVEPLAGRTYEQYF

V gene: TRBV20-1
D gene: -
clone size: -
J gene: TRBJ2-6
CDR3 DNA: TGCAGTGCTAGAGATACGAGGGGCTTAAGCTCTGGGGCCAACGTCCTGACTTTC
CDR3 protein: CSARDTRGLSSGANVLTF

V gene: TRBV6-2/TRBV6-3
D gene: -
clone size: -
J gene: TRBJ2-2
CDR3 DNA: TGTGCCAGCAGTTACTCCCCGGGGGGCCGGGACACCGGGGAGCTGTTTTTT
CDR3 protein: CASSYSPGGRDTGELFF

V gene: TRBV27
D gene: -
clone size: -
J gene: TRBJ2-1
CDR3 DNA: TGTGCCAGCTCCTCAGGGGCAATCGATGAGCAGTTCTTC
CDR3 protein: CASSSGAIDEQFF

V gene: TRBV7-2
D gene: -
clone size: -
J gene: TRBJ2-1
CDR3 DNA: TGTGCCAGCAGCTTAGCGCTAGGTACTGAGCAGTTCTTC
CDR3 protein: CASSLALGTEQFF